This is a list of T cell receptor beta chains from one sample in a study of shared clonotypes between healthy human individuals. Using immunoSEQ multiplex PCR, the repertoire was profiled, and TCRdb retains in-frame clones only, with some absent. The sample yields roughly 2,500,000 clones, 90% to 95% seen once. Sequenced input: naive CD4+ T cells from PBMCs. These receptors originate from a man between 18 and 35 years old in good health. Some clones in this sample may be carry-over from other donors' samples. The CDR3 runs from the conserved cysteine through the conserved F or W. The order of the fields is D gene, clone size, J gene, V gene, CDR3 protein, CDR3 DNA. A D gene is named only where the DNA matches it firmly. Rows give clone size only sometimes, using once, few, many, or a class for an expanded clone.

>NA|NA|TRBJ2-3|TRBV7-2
CASTSRIGTDTQYF
TGTGCCAGCACCTCCCGAATCGGGACAGATACGCAGTATTTT
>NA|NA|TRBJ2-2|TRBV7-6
CASSSPFGELFF
TGTGCCAGCAGCTCTCCATTCGGGGAGCTGTTTTTT
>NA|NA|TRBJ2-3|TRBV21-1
CAIRQREGHPDTQYF
TGTGCCATTAGACAGCGGGAGGGCCATCCAGATACGCAGTATTTT
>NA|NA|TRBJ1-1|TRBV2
CASNAQGWGTEAFF
TGTGCCAGCAACGCGCAGGGCTGGGGCACTGAAGCTTTCTTT
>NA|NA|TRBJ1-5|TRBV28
CASSRSAARGAQHF
TGTGCCAGCAGTAGGTCGGCCGCCCGAGGGGCCCAGCATTTT
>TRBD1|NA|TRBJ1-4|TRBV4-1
CASSLAGTGSEKLFF
TGCGCCAGCAGCCTCGCCGGGACAGGGAGTGAAAAACTGTTTTTT
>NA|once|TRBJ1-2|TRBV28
CASSSTYGYTF
TGTGCCAGCAGCTCGACCTATGGCTACACCTTC
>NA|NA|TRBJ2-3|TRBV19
CASSIVGTQYF
TGTGCCAGTAGTATAGTTGGTACGCAGTATTTT
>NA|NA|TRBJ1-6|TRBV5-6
CASSLRGGNSPLHF
TGTGCCAGCAGCTTGCGGGGAGGCAATTCACCCCTCCACTTT
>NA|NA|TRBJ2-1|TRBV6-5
CASSPPGRNEQFF
TGTGCCAGCAGTCCCCCGGGACGCAATGAGCAGTTCTTC
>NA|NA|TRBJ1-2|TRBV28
CASRWMRGPGYTF
TGTGCCAGCAGATGGATGAGGGGACCTGGCTACACCTTC
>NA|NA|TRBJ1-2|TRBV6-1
CASSVRAEGPGYTF
TGTGCCAGCAGTGTGAGGGCTGAGGGACCAGGCTACACCTTC
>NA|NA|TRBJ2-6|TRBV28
CASSLWRLGASGANVLTF
TGTGCCAGCAGTTTATGGAGACTAGGGGCCTCTGGGGCCAACGTCCTGACTTTC
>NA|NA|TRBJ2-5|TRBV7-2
CASSNQRAGGETQYF
TGTGCCAGCAGCAATCAGAGGGCCGGGGGAGAGACCCAGTACTTC
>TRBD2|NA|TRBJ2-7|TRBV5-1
CASTKKTSGDYEQYF
TGCGCCAGCACCAAGAAGACTAGCGGCGACTACGAGCAGTACTTC